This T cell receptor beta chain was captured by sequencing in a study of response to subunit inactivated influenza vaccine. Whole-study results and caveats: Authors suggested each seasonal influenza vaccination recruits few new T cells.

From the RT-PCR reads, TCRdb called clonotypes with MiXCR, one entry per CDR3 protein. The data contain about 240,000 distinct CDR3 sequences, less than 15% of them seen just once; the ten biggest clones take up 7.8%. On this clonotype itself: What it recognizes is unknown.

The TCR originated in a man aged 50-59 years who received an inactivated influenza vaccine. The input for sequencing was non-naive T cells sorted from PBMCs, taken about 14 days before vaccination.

DNA for the CDR3: TGTGCCAGCAGTGGAGGCGGAGCCAAAGAGACCCAGTACTTC. Residues: CASSGGGAKETQYF. The chain couples TRBV6-1 to TRBJ2-5; no clear D. Germline-derived CDR1 and CDR2 are MNHNS and SASEGT. This CDR3 contains 14 residues. V was pared by 4 bases and J by 3 bases, with 12 bases between.